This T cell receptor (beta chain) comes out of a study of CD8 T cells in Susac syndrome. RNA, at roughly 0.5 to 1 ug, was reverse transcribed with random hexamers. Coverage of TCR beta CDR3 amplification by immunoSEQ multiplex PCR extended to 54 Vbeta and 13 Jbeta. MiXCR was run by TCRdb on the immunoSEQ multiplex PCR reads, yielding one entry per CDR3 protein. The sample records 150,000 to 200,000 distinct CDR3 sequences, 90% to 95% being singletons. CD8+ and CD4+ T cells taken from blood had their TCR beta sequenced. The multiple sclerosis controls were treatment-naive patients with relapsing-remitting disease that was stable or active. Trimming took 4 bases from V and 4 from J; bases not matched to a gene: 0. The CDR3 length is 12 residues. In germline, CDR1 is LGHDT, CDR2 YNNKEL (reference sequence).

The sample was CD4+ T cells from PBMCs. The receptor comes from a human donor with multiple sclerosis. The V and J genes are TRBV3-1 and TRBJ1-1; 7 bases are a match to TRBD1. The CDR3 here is CASSRTGTEAFF. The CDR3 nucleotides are TGTGCCAGCAGCCGGACAGGCACTGAAGCTTTCTTT.